One sample yielded the 17 T cell receptor beta chains listed below, sequenced in a study of T cells in Graves' hyperthyroidism and ophthalmopathy. Regions amplified from RNA transcripts were the TCR beta CDR3 regions. The HTBI primer set served for first-round RT-PCR of the TCR CDR3. TCRdb itself ran the multiplex PCR reads through MiXCR, one entry per CDR3 protein. The sample lists around 350,000 distinct CDR3 sequences, approximately 13% seen once, with around a tenth in the top ten. The sample comprised blood. The receptor set was obtained from a woman younger than 30 with Graves' hyperthyroidism.

The sample holds many counts of this clonotype. The chain recombines TRBV7-8 with TRBJ1-1; D uncertain. This CDR3 contains 14 residues. Trimming removed 5 bases at V and 4 bases at J, with 14 bases between. Germline V gene data show CDR1 as SGHVS and CDR2 as FQNEAQ. The chain's CDR3 is CASSPRRVRTEAFF. The CDR3, as DNA: TGTGCCAGCAGCCCCCGCCGGGTCCGCACTGAAGCTTTCTTT.

This clonotype was seen at least ten times. The J gene is TRBJ1-1, the V gene TRBV2; D possibly corresponds to TRBD1 (6 bases). Germline assignment: CDR1 SNHLY and CDR2 FYNNEI. V lost 4 bases, J lost 9 bases, and 18 bases lay in between. The CDR3 is made up of 14 amino acids. The CDR3 DNA sequence: TGTGCCAGCAGTGGGGGGCGGGTTCAGGGTAAAGCTTTCTTT. It yields the protein CASSGGRVQGKAFF.

This clonotype was recorded at least ten times. The rearrangement uses TRBV29-1 and TRBJ1-2; no clear D gene. This CDR3 is built from 15 residues. V was trimmed by 7 bases and J by 2 bases, leaving 20 bases between them. Germline V gene lookup returns CDR1 SQVTM and CDR2 ANQGSEA. CDR3 amino acids: CSAGPSTISNYGYTF. DNA for the CDR3: TGCAGCGCCGGGCCAAGCACCATCTCCAACTATGGCTACACCTTC.

Ten or more counts support this clonotype. The chain links TRBV2 to TRBJ2-2, with D tentatively TRBD1 (6 bases). The CDR3 runs 16 residues. Trimming removed 7 bases at V and 0 bases at J, with 15 bases between. Germline V gives CDR1 SNHLY, CDR2 FYNNEI. CDR3 loop: CASTVDRIPNTGELFF. The CDR3 DNA follows: TGTGCCAGCACGGTAGACAGGATACCGAACACCGGGGAGCTGTTTTTT.

The J gene is TRBJ1-2, the V gene TRBV6-4; no firm D call. V lost 6 bases and J 6 bases, leaving 17 bases between the germline ends. The CDR3 is 14 residues long. Germline V gives CDR1 MRHNA, CDR2 SNTAGT. CDR3 region: CASSPNAISDGYTF. CDR3 sequence (DNA): TGTGCCAGCAGCCCTAACGCCATTTCGGATGGCTACACCTTC.

This clonotype was seen a handful of times. The germline gene is not matched at one end of the junction; a read error may be the cause. J is TRBJ2-6 and V is TRBV5-4, with D tentatively TRBD1 (5 bases). The CDR3 sequence is 16 residues long. Per the germline V gene, CDR1 is SGHNT and CDR2 is YYREEE (reference sequence). CDR3 bases: TGTGCCAGCAGCTTGGGGGGCCAGGCTGGGGCCAGCGTCCTGACTTTC. Its protein product is CASSLGGQAGASVLTF.

This clonotype was counted only a few times. The J gene is TRBJ1-4, the V gene TRBV12-3 or TRBV12-4, with TRBD1 matching over 8 bases. The CDR3 has 12 residues. J was trimmed by 12 bases and V by 5 bases; bases with no gene match: 5. The CDR3 coding sequence is TGTGCCAGCAGTCCCGACAGGGGACAACTGTTTTTT. This encodes CASSPDRGQLFF.

The J gene is TRBJ1-1, the V gene TRBV5-4; D not certain. With 2 bases removed from V and 7 bases from J, the gap between germline ends came to 15 bases. Germline values: CDR1 SGHNT, CDR2 YYREEE (reference sequence). This CDR3 spans 14 amino acids. DNA for the CDR3: TGTGCCAGCAGCTTTCGTACTTCGGACTATGAAGCTTTCTTT. Its protein product is CASSFRTSDYEAFF.

At least ten counts were recorded for this clonotype. The chain uses TRBV20-1 and TRBJ2-5; D remains unclear. This CDR3 is 13 amino acids long. V lost 3 bases to trimming and J lost 2 bases, with 10 bases between them. The V gene's germline CDR1 is DFQATT and CDR2 SNEGSKA (reference sequence). The CDR3 bases are TGCAGTGCTAGGACTCCTGATCAAGAGACCCAGTACTTC. Translation gives CSARTPDQETQYF.

This clonotype was counted ten times or more. The J gene is TRBJ1-5, the V gene TRBV5-1; tentatively, D is TRBD1 (5 bases). The CDR3 is 14 amino acids. V was clipped by 2 bases and J by 3 bases, with 9 bases between them. Germline CDR1 reads SGHRS; CDR2 reads YFSETQ. In nucleotides, the CDR3 is TGCGCCAGCAGCTTAGGAGGGGCCAATCAGCCCCAGCATTTT. Protein sequence: CASSLGGANQPQHF. The full variable domain, in which reference TRBV5-1 and TRBJ1-5 provide the parts outside the CDR3, is KAGVTQTPRYLIKTRGQQVTLSCSPISGHRSVSWYQQTPGQGLQFLFEYFSETQRNKGNFPGRFSGRQFSNSRSEMNVSTLELGDSALYLCASSLGGANQPQHFGDGTRLSIL.

This clonotype was picked up many times. The rearrangement links TRBV28 to TRBJ2-7, with D unresolved. The germline CDR1 and CDR2 sequences are MDHEN and SYDVKM. V shed 4 bases and J shed 0 bases, with 16 bases lying between them. The CDR3 sequence is 16 residues long. For the CDR3, the DNA is TGTGCCAGCAGTTCCCCCAGCACGACCTACTCCTACGAGCAGTACTTC. Protein sequence: CASSSPSTTYSYEQYF.

This clonotype has ten or more counts. This chain connects TRBV20-1 to TRBJ1-1; the D gene is possibly TRBD1 (6 bases). Germline V gene sequence: CDR1 DFQATT, CDR2 SNEGSKA (reference sequence). CDR3 length: 14 amino acids. V lost 5 bases and J 4 bases, leaving 17 bases between the germline ends. CDR3 loop: CSAEGQGLGTEAFF. The CDR3 region has the DNA TGCAGTGCTGAGGGGCAGGGGCTCGGCACTGAAGCTTTCTTT.

This clonotype came up a few times. V usage is TRBV13 and J usage is TRBJ1-2, with D possibly matching TRBD1 (6 bases). Per the germline V gene, CDR1 is PRHDT and CDR2 is FYEKMQ (reference sequence). The CDR3 sequence is 16 residues long. Trimming cost V 1 base and J 4 bases, with 16 bases left between them. This CDR3 reads CASSLDPTGQTYGYTF. The CDR3 bases are TGTGCCAGCAGCTTAGACCCGACAGGTCAAACCTATGGCTACACCTTC.

This clonotype was recorded a few times. The chain joins TRBV24-1 to TRBJ2-1; D unresolved. V was pared by 1 base and J by 9 bases, with 9 bases between. CDR3 length equals 13 residues. Germline-derived CDR1 and CDR2 are KGHDR and SFDVKD. The CDR3 reads CATSDLAIGEQFF. CDR3 nucleotides: TGTGCCACCAGTGATTTAGCCATCGGTGAGCAGTTCTTC.

As to this clonotype: The CDR3 does not close with the conserved phenylalanine or tryptophan, likely indicating a read error. The chain has TRBV6-2 or TRBV6-3 and TRBJ1-5, with a tentative D call TRBD1 (6 bases). The CDR3 contains 15 residues. Trimming took 7 bases from V and 2 from J, leaving 15 bases between them. CDR1 MNHEY and CDR2 SVGEGT come from the germline V gene. The CDR3: CASKQGTGGNQPQHS. CDR3 DNA sequence: TGTGCCAGCAAGCAGGGGACGGGTGGCAATCAGCCCCAGCATTCT.

This clonotype was counted ten times or more. The chain combines TRBV7-2 with TRBJ1-5, with D unresolved. The CDR3 sequence is 16 residues long. CDR1 is SGHTA, CDR2 FQGNSA, per germline. V lost 1 base and J 0 bases, leaving 10 bases between the germline ends. CDR3 in DNA: TGTGCCAGCAGCTTAGGGGGAGGGCGTAGCAATCAGCCCCAGCATTTT. The encoded protein is CASSLGGGRSNQPQHF. Drawing the rest from reference TRBV7-2 and TRBJ1-5, the complete variable domain is GAGVSQSPSNKVTEKGKDVELRCDPISGHTALYWYRQSLGQGLEFLIYFQGNSAPDKSGLPSDRFSAERTGGSVSTLTIQRTQQEDSAVYLCASSLGGGRSNQPQHFGDGTRLSIL.

The rearrangement uses TRBV10-3 and TRBJ1-5, with D perhaps matching TRBD1 (5 bases). The CDR3 covers 14 residues. Germline lookup yields CDR1 ENHRY and CDR2 SYGVKD. V was clipped by 3 bases and J by 5 bases, with 11 bases between them. The CDR3 loop reads CAISDSRGDQPQHF. Here the CDR3 DNA reads TGTGCCATCAGTGACAGTCGAGGGGATCAGCCCCAGCATTTT.